The 22 T cell receptor beta chains below come from one sample, sequenced in a study of shared clonotypes between healthy human individuals. Here immunoSEQ multiplex PCR was the method, and the copy in TCRdb shows in-frame clones only, minus some. The sample shows 2 million to 3 million clones, over 85% of them seen only once. The source material was naive CD4+ T cells sorted from blood. The subset: CD45RA+ positively selected. These receptor sequences come from a young man in good health.

Here the CDR3 reads CAWSKATQGNQPQHF. CDR3 coding DNA: TGTGCCTGGAGTAAGGCAACCCAAGGCAATCAGCCCCAGCATTTT. The chain joins TRBV30 to TRBJ1-5; D call uncertain. Germline V lookup: CDR1 GTSNPN, CDR2 SVGIG (reference sequence). The V end was cut by 2 bases, the J end by 2 bases, with 13 bases between. The CDR3 covers 15 residues.

The CDR3 DNA reads as TGTGCCAGTAGTGGGGATCCCAGGGGGTATAGCAATCAGCCCCAGCATTTT. This codes for CASSGDPRGYSNQPQHF. The chain employs TRBV19 and TRBJ1-5; TRBD1 aligns across 7 bases. After removal of 5 bases from V and 0 bases from J, the junction contained 10 bases not matched to a gene. The germline gives CDR1 LNHDA, CDR2 SQIVND (reference sequence). The CDR3 consists of 17 residues.

V usage is TRBV19 and J usage is TRBJ1-2; D unclear. The germline CDR1 and CDR2 sequences are LNHDA and SQIVND (reference sequence). Trimming shortened V by 4 bases and J by 2 bases, and 14 bases separated the two germline ends. CDR3 length: 15 residues. The CDR3 protein is CASSRAITENYGYTF. The CDR3 coding sequence is TGTGCCAGTAGTAGAGCCATCACCGAGAACTATGGCTACACCTTC.

The DNA for the CDR3 is TGTGCCAGCAGGAGGGACAGGGCGTACCAAGAGACCCAGTACTTC. It yields the protein CASRRDRAYQETQYF. The V and J genes are TRBV5-6 and TRBJ2-5; TRBD1 agrees at 9 bases. Germline CDR1 reads SGHDT; CDR2 reads YYEEEE. V shed 5 bases and J 0 bases; nucleotides not matched to a gene: 5. The CDR3 is 15 amino acids.

The chain carries TRBV28 and TRBJ1-5; 10 bases are shared with TRBD1. There are 14 residues in the CDR3. Losses at the gene ends were 5 bases for V and 7 bases for J; bases not matched to a gene: 5. Germline CDR1 MDHEN, CDR2 SYDVKM. The CDR3 here is CASSTGTGDQPQHF. The CDR3 nucleotides read TGTGCCAGCAGTACCGGGACAGGGGACCAGCCCCAGCATTTT.

There are a few counts of this clone. The gene calls are TRBV2 and TRBJ1-1; 9 bases agree with TRBD1. The CDR3 spans 13 residues. The V and J ends lost 8 bases and 8 bases, in that order; junction bases with no gene match: 9. Germline V gene lookup returns CDR1 SNHLY and CDR2 FYNNEI. Here the CDR3 DNA reads TGTGCCAGCGGCGGGACAGGGAGACGAGAAGCTTTCTTT. Protein product: CASGGTGRREAFF.

The chain has TRBV2 and TRBJ2-5, with D hard to call. Trimming pared 0 bases from V and 4 bases from J, leaving 6 bases between. Germline assignment: CDR1 SNHLY and CDR2 FYNNEI. The CDR3 is 13 residues long. CDR3 loop: CASSEAGGETQYF. CDR3 coding DNA: TGTGCCAGCAGTGAAGCGGGCGGAGAGACCCAGTACTTC.

With respect to this clone: One end of the junction fails to match germline, which may point to a read error. This chain joins TRBV7-7 and TRBJ2-5, with 10 bases aligning to TRBD1. The CDR3 has 16 amino acids. The germline V gene encodes CDR1 SSHAT and CDR2 FNYEAQ (reference sequence). In DNA form, the CDR3 reads TGTGCTAGCAGCACGGGGAAGGACAGGGGGTACGAGACCCAGTACTTC. Translated: CASSTGKDRGYETQYF.

This clone was found once. The rearrangement joins TRBV10-2 to TRBJ2-1, with D possibly being TRBD2 (6 bases). Per germline, CDR1 WSHSY and CDR2 SAAADI. V gave up 10 bases and J gave up 4 bases, with 11 bases separating them. This CDR3 contains 12 residues. The CDR3 here is CATRDFYNEQFF. CDR3 nucleotides: TGCGCCACAAGGGACTTTTACAATGAGCAGTTCTTC.

This chain uses TRBV7-9 with TRBJ2-5; 11 bases fit TRBD1. Germline-derived CDR1 and CDR2 are SEHNR and FQNEAQ (reference sequence). Trimming cost V 0 bases and J 2 bases; bases outside gene matches: 8. CDR3 length: 18 residues. The DNA of the CDR3 is TGTGCCAGCAGCTTAGCCTCGAAAGGACAGGGGGCTCAAGAGACCCAGTACTTC. Protein sequence: CASSLASKGQGAQETQYF.

V gene TRBV9 combines with J gene TRBJ1-4, with TRBD1 as a possible D gene (6 bases). The CDR3 covers 15 residues. Trimming shortened V by 4 bases and J by 7 bases, and 17 bases separated the two germline ends. Germline V gene data show CDR1 as SGDLS and CDR2 as YYNGEE. CDR3 region: CASSPFSQGSEKLFF. For the CDR3, the DNA is TGTGCCAGCAGCCCATTCAGCCAGGGGAGTGAAAAACTGTTTTTT.

The chain has TRBV6-1 and TRBJ2-3, with 10 bases matching TRBD2. The CDR3 runs 14 residues. CDR1 MNHNS and CDR2 SASEGT come from the germline V gene. V lost 9 bases, J lost 0 bases, and 3 bases stayed unmatched. In DNA form, the CDR3 reads TGTGCCAGTTGGACTAGCGGTAGCACAGATACGCAGTATTTT. It yields the protein CASWTSGSTDTQYF.

The genes are TRBV9 and TRBJ2-1; 8 nucleotides align to TRBD2. J lost 9 bases, V lost 4 bases, and 9 bases had no gene match. The length of the CDR3 is 14 residues. Per the germline V gene, CDR1 is SGDLS and CDR2 is YYNGEE. The CDR3 sequence is CASSLGLVNGEQFF. Written as DNA, the CDR3 is TGTGCCAGCAGCTTGGGACTAGTTAACGGTGAGCAGTTCTTC. Based on the CDR3 plus reference TRBV9 and TRBJ2-1, the full variable domain is DSGVTQTPKHLITATGQRVTLRCSPRSGDLSVYWYQQSLDQGLQFLIQYYNGEERAKGNILERFSAQQFPDLHSELNLSSLELGDSALYFCASSLGLVNGEQFFGPGTRLTVL.

The rearrangement joins TRBV5-1 to TRBJ2-5; TRBD1 matches at 11 bases. The J call may be in error: the DNA end matches TRBJ2-7 better. Germline loops: CDR1 SGHRS, CDR2 YFSETQ. The CDR3 loop spans 15 amino acids. For the CDR3, the DNA is TGCGCCAGCAGCCTCCGGGACAGGGGGACCTACGAGCAGTACTTC. Translation: CASSLRDRGTYEQYF.

The gene calls are TRBV5-1 and TRBJ2-1; D is uncertain. The CDR3 has 14 residues. The V end was cut by 5 bases, the J end by 10 bases, with 19 bases between. Germline CDR1 and CDR2: SGHRS and YFSETQ. DNA for the CDR3: TGCGCCAGCAGTCCGCGTGAGGACCAAGGAGAGCAGTTCTTC. Translated, it gives CASSPREDQGEQFF.

The CDR3 is CASSQSGGRGAGAFF. CDR3 sequence (DNA): TGCGCCAGCAGCCAATCGGGCGGTCGGGGGGCGGGGGCTTTCTTT. The rearrangement joins TRBV4-3 to TRBJ1-1, with D perhaps matching TRBD1 (6 bases). CDR1 is LGHNA, CDR2 YSLEER, per germline. V lost 2 bases and J 11 bases, leaving 21 bases between the germline ends. CDR3 length: 15 amino acids.

This CDR3 reads CASSSGDRDADTQYF. CDR3 DNA sequence: TGCGCCAGCAGCTCCGGGGACAGGGACGCAGATACGCAGTATTTT. The V gene is TRBV5-1, the J gene TRBJ2-3; TRBD1 matches 9 bases. The germline CDR1 and CDR2 sequences are SGHRS and YFSETQ. J gave up 4 bases and V 3 bases, and 6 bases lay outside the gene matches. The CDR3 consists of 15 residues.

This chain uses TRBV5-1 with TRBJ1-4; 9 nucleotides line up with TRBD1. Looked up from germline, CDR1 is SGHRS and CDR2 is YFSETQ. J gave up 0 bases and V 4 bases, and 4 bases lay outside the gene matches. The CDR3 loop spans 16 amino acids. The CDR3 sequence: CASSGTGGATNEKLFF. DNA of the CDR3: TGCGCCAGCAGCGGCACAGGGGGCGCAACTAATGAAAAACTGTTTTTT.

This chain uses TRBV18 with TRBJ2-3; 12 bases map to TRBD2. Germline loops: CDR1 KGHSH, CDR2 LQKENI. V gave up 5 bases and J gave up 0 bases; unmatched junction bases: 9. The CDR3 is made up of 18 amino acids. For the CDR3, the DNA is TGTGCCAGCTCATCTCTAGCGGGGGGGCCCCTAAGCACAGATACGCAGTATTTT. Translation: CASSSLAGGPLSTDTQYF.

The chain combines TRBV9 with TRBJ2-7, with 9 bases lining up with TRBD1. The CDR3 contains 14 residues. The germline CDR1 and CDR2 sequences are SGDLS and YYNGEE. Germline trimming cut 4 bases from V and 3 bases from J; bases unmatched to any gene: 5. The CDR3 spells CASSLGTGIYEQYF. The CDR3 DNA sequence: TGTGCCAGCAGCCTTGGGACAGGGATCTACGAGCAGTACTTC.

This chain connects TRBV30 to TRBJ2-6; D remains unclear. Germline V gene lookup returns CDR1 GTSNPN and CDR2 SVGIG (reference sequence). CDR3 size: 12 residues. Trimming pared 1 base from V and 8 bases from J, leaving 6 bases between. CDR3 coding DNA: TGTGCCTGGAGTGAACAGCCCAACGTCCTGACTTTC. Translation: CAWSEQPNVLTF. Full variable domain (remainder filled in from reference TRBV30 and TRBJ2-6): SQTIHQWPATLVQPVGSPLSLECTVEGTSNPNLYWYRQAAGRGLQLLFYSVGIGQISSEVPQNLSASRPQDRQFILSSKKLLLSDSGFYLCAWSEQPNVLTFGAGSRLTVL.

The gene calls are TRBV27 and TRBJ2-7, with D perhaps matching TRBD2 (5 bases). Germline lookup yields CDR1 MNHEY and CDR2 SMNVEV (reference sequence). With 5 bases removed from V and 6 bases from J, the gap between germline ends came to 20 bases. This CDR3 is 15 amino acids long. CDR3 DNA: TGTGCCAGCAGTCTTAGGGTGACGGGCCGGGGCGAGCAGTACTTC. Protein: CASSLRVTGRGEQYF.